This T cell receptor beta chain emerged from a study of metastatic and nonmetastatic thyroid tumors. Overall study: A comparison of repertoires was made across blood and tumor or nodule tissue from malignant and benign thyroid patients.

This clone is classed as medium-sized (0.01 to 0.1%). Each patient came to thyroid surgery without any prior treatment (of any kind). TCRdb re-clonotyped the PCR reads through MiXCR. The repertoire includes some 23,000 clones, 20% of them detected once, and about 26% sits in the top ten. The germline V gene encodes CDR1 MNHEY and CDR2 SVGAGI. The CDR3 totals 18 residues. Trimming removed 0 bases from V and 0 bases from J, with 15 bases in between. The chain recombines TRBV6-5 with TRBJ1-3; D possibly corresponds to TRBD1 (6 bases). The TCR was taken from a female donor with papillary thyroid cancer or a benign thyroid nodule (not recorded which). Some clones in this sample may be carry-over from other donors' samples. The source material was blood. CDR3 sequence: CASSYSTGSFLSGNTIYF. The CDR3 nucleotides read TGTGCCAGCAGTTACTCTACAGGGTCCTTCCTCTCTGGAAACACCATATATTTT.